These T cell receptor beta chains were read from a single sample in a study of regulatory T cells in long-lasting Graves disease. MiXCR, run by TCRdb on the multiplex PCR reads, gives a single entry per CDR3 protein. Among roughly 610,000 distinct CDR3 sequences listed, 16% were seen once. In addition, the sample was reused for a study of T cells in Graves' hyperthyroidism and ophthalmopathy.

The sample here was peripheral blood mononuclear cells (PBMCs), taken at new diagnosis, from a patient treated with antithyroid drugs. Every receptor here comes from a woman aged 30 to 39 with Graves disease. Both conserved end residues are part of each CDR3. D genes are given only for firm matches. Size tells how often a clone was seen (once, few, many) or the class of an expanded clone, and some rows leave it out.

CDR3aa | CDR3nt | d_gene | abundance | j_gene | v_gene
CAWSVQGANEQYF | TGTGCCTGGAGTGTACAGGGGGCTAACGAGCAGTACTTC | TRBD1 | few | TRBJ2-7 | TRBV30
CASSSSGVSSTDTQYF | TGTGCCAGCAGTTCCTCAGGGGTATCTAGCACAGATACGCAGTATTTT | - | many | TRBJ2-3 | TRBV28
CASSLAILSSYNEQFF | TGCGCCAGCAGCTTGGCCATCCTCAGCTCCTACAATGAGCAGTTCTTC | - | few | TRBJ2-1 | TRBV5-1
CASSGGGLGETQYF | TGTGCCAGCAGCGGCGGGGGGCTCGGGGAGACCCAGTACTTC | TRBD2 | - | TRBJ2-5 | TRBV28
CSASGKGNSPLHF | TGCAGTGCCTCCGGAAAGGGGAATTCACCCCTCCACTTT | - | - | TRBJ1-6 | TRBV20-1
CAASGRVDEQFF | TGTGCGGCTAGCGGGAGGGTAGATGAGCAGTTCTTC | TRBD2 | - | TRBJ2-1 | TRBV5-6
CASSLGGTGSNEQFF | TGTGCCAGCAGCTTAGGGGGGACAGGGAGCAATGAGCAGTTCTTC | TRBD1 | - | TRBJ2-1 | TRBV7-2
CASSYSAQGSWDNSPLHF | TGTGCCAGCAGTTACTCCGCGCAGGGGTCGTGGGATAATTCACCCCTCCACTTT | - | many | TRBJ1-6 | TRBV6-2/TRBV6-3
CASSTGLADNEQFF | TGTGCCAGTAGTACGGGACTAGCAGACAATGAGCAGTTCTTC | TRBD2 | - | TRBJ2-1 | TRBV19
CASTLARGRLYGYTF | TGTGCCAGCACATTAGCCAGGGGGAGGCTCTATGGCTACACCTTC | TRBD1 | - | TRBJ1-2 | TRBV2
CSVGEGQGYGYTF | TGCAGCGTTGGAGAGGGACAGGGGTATGGCTACACCTTC | TRBD1 | few | TRBJ1-2 | TRBV29-1
CASSVGRVGSYEQYF | TGTGCCAGCAGCGTAGGGCGGGTTGGCTCCTACGAGCAGTACTTC | - | many | TRBJ2-7 | TRBV9
CASSLSVVEETQYF | TGTGCCAGCAGTTTGTCCGTTGTTGAGGAGACCCAGTACTTC | - | many | TRBJ2-5 | TRBV28
CASSPYDRAALDGYTF | TGTGCCAGCAGCCCGTACGACAGGGCGGCATTGGATGGCTACACCTTC | TRBD1 | many | TRBJ1-2 | TRBV11-1
CASSLGTPNEQFF | TGTGCCAGCAGCTTAGGAACTCCCAATGAGCAGTTCTTC | - | many | TRBJ2-1 | TRBV7-2
CASSHLNTEAFF | TGTGCCAGCAGCCACCTGAACACTGAAGCTTTCTTT | - | many | TRBJ1-1 | TRBV6-1
CASSRGAGSTDTQYF | TGTGCCAGCAGCCGAGGGGCGGGGAGCACAGATACGCAGTATTTT | - | - | TRBJ2-3 | TRBV7-2
CASSLEIAGGNTIYF | TGTGCCAGCAGCTTAGAAATAGCAGGGGGAAACACCATATATTTT | - | - | TRBJ1-3 | TRBV11-2
CASARGGSTDTQYF | TGTGCCAGCGCTCGGGGGGGCAGCACAGATACGCAGTATTTT | TRBD2 | - | TRBJ2-3 | TRBV6-1
CASREISNTGELFF | TGTGCCAGCAGGGAGATCTCGAACACCGGGGAGCTGTTTTTT | - | many | TRBJ2-2 | TRBV28
CASSLWRGLGTEAFF | TGTGCCAGCAGCTTGTGGCGGGGTTTGGGCACTGAAGCTTTCTTT | - | - | TRBJ1-1 | TRBV5-6
CASSYSSEQYF | TGTGCCAGCAGTTACTCAAGCGAGCAGTACTTC | - | few | TRBJ2-7 | TRBV6-2/TRBV6-3
CASSPRGGEYYNEQFF | TGTGCCAGCAGCCCTAGGGGGGGAGAATACTACAATGAGCAGTTCTTC | - | - | TRBJ2-1 | TRBV7-3
CASSEVENTIYF | TGTGCCAGCAGTGAAGTCGAAAACACCATATATTTT | - | few | TRBJ1-3 | TRBV2
CENPGQVFVQYF | TGTGAAAACCCGGGGCAGGTCTTCGTTCAGTATTTT | - | many | TRBJ2-3 | TRBV7-2
CASNRTPTNEKLFF | TGTGCCAGCAACAGGACACCAACTAATGAAAAACTGTTTTTT | - | few | TRBJ1-4 | TRBV6-2/TRBV6-3
CSVAFLGTEAFF | TGCAGCGTTGCGTTCTTGGGCACTGAAGCTTTCTTT | - | - | TRBJ1-1 | TRBV29-1
CATSDGGPSGSYNEQFF | TGTGCCACCAGTGATGGGGGACCTTCGGGCTCCTACAATGAGCAGTTCTTC | - | many | TRBJ2-1 | TRBV24-1
CASSLTSGTQYF | TGTGCCAGCAGCCTAACCTCAGGGACCCAGTACTTC | - | many | TRBJ2-5 | TRBV28
CASSPLPQLLLSYGYTF | TGTGCCAGCAGCCCTTTACCCCAACTACTACTTAGCTATGGCTACACCTTC | - | few | TRBJ1-2 | TRBV5-5
CASSQVGRDNIQYF | TGTGCCAGCAGCCAAGTGGGAAGGGACAACATTCAGTACTTC | - | many | TRBJ2-4 | TRBV3-1
CSARDQAGWRVNVLTF | TGCAGTGCTAGAGATCAGGCAGGGTGGAGGGTCAACGTCCTGACTTTC | - | - | TRBJ2-6 | TRBV20-1
CASSTGQTEAFF | TGTGCCAGTAGCACCGGACAGACTGAAGCTTTCTTT | - | many | TRBJ1-1 | TRBV19
CASSPRVRSTNEKLFF | TGTGCCAGCTCACCACGAGTGCGGTCAACTAATGAAAAACTGTTTTTT | - | many | TRBJ1-4 | TRBV18
CASSLNLLPRSDCGYTF | TGTGCCAGCAGTTTAAACCTACTGCCCCGGAGCGACTGTGGCTACACCTTC | - | few | TRBJ1-2 | TRBV12-3/TRBV12-4
CASSFNIASEQFF | TGTGCCAGCAGCTTTAATATCGCTAGCGAGCAGTTCTTC | - | few | TRBJ2-1 | TRBV7-3
CASSQSGAGPNTQYF | TGTGCCAGCAGCCAATCGGGAGCAGGCCCCAATACGCAGTATTTT | - | - | TRBJ2-3 | TRBV28
CASSPESVTQYF | TGTGCCAGCTCACCGGAGTCCGTGACCCAGTACTTC | - | - | TRBJ2-5 | TRBV18
CASSFVAGGTGELFF | TGTGCCAGCAGCTTCGTAGCGGGAGGTACCGGGGAGCTGTTTTTT | TRBD2 | many | TRBJ2-2 | TRBV7-2
CASSETDGYGYTF | TGCGCCAGCAGCGAAACTGATGGCTATGGCTACACCTTC | - | - | TRBJ1-2 | TRBV5-1
CASSLRGQFDETQYF | TGTGCCAGCAGCTTACGGGGACAGTTCGATGAGACCCAGTACTTC | TRBD1 | few | TRBJ2-5 | TRBV7-9
CASSAAGTGFGNTIYF | TGTGCCAGCAGCGCGGCCGGGACAGGATTTGGAAACACCATATATTTT | TRBD1 | - | TRBJ1-3 | TRBV5-4
CASSSSSGVQPQHF | TGTGCCAGCAGTTCGAGCTCAGGGGTTCAGCCCCAGCATTTT | - | many | TRBJ1-5 | TRBV6-5
CASSLPGTAGELFF | TGTGCCAGCAGTTTACCGGGAACGGCCGGGGAGCTGTTTTTT | - | - | TRBJ2-2 | TRBV28
CASSLIDSTDTQYF | TGTGCCAGCAGTTTAATCGACAGCACAGATACGCAGTATTTT | - | many | TRBJ2-3 | TRBV28
CSVEKQGQETQYF | TGCAGCGTTGAAAAACAGGGACAAGAGACCCAGTACTTC | - | - | TRBJ2-5 | TRBV29-1
CASSLQGRDTDTQYF | TGTGCCAGCAGCTTACAGGGACGGGACACAGATACGCAGTATTTT | - | - | TRBJ2-3 | TRBV7-3
CASSLAAGPNQPQHF | TGCGCCAGCAGCTTGGCCGCAGGGCCCAATCAGCCCCAGCATTTT | - | many | TRBJ1-5 | TRBV5-1
CSVKTPGQTEAFF | TGCAGCGTTAAAACCCCGGGGCAAACTGAAGCTTTCTTT | - | - | TRBJ1-1 | TRBV29-1
CASSLSGSPTSGYTF | TGTGCCAGCAGTTTATCGGGATCCCCCACAAGTGGCTACACCTTC | - | few | TRBJ1-2 | TRBV27
CAWSVGYGYGYTF | TGTGCCTGGAGTGTTGGTTATGGCTATGGCTACACCTTC | - | - | TRBJ1-2 | TRBV30
CASSPWTSRDTGELFF | TGTGCCAGCAGCCCCTGGACTAGCCGGGACACCGGGGAGCTGTTTTTT | TRBD2 | - | TRBJ2-2 | TRBV6-1
CASSNWPGGGEQYF | TGTGCCAGCAGCAACTGGCCGGGGGGGGGCGAGCAGTACTTC | TRBD2 | few | TRBJ2-7 | TRBV6-1
CASSYSGTWRTYEQYF | TGTGCCAGCAGTTACTCGGGTACCTGGCGAACCTACGAGCAGTACTTC | - | many | TRBJ2-7 | TRBV6-6
CSAREPGQPGANVLTF | TGCAGTGCTAGAGAGCCGGGACAGCCTGGGGCCAACGTCCTGACTTTC | TRBD1 | - | TRBJ2-6 | TRBV20-1
CASSLNAGAGNTQYF | TGTGCCAGCAGCTTAAACGCGGGAGCGGGGAATACGCAGTATTTT | TRBD2 | - | TRBJ2-3 | TRBV7-8
CATSGGLISGNTIYF | TGTGCCACCAGCGGGGGCCTTATCTCTGGAAACACCATATATTTT | - | few | TRBJ1-3 | TRBV15
CSAPRGVAANTGELFF | TGCAGTGCCCCTCGGGGTGTAGCGGCGAACACCGGGGAGCTGTTTTTT | - | - | TRBJ2-2 | TRBV20-1
CSAQTDILGTEAFF | TGCAGTGCCCAAACGGACATATTGGGGACTGAAGCTTTCTTT | - | few | TRBJ1-1 | TRBV20-1
CASNDRVGTYSNQPQHF | TGTGCCAGTAATGACAGGGTAGGGACTTATAGCAATCAGCCCCAGCATTTT | TRBD1 | many | TRBJ1-5 | TRBV19